The rows below give T cell receptor beta chains drawn from one sample of a study of CD8+ T cells in alopecia areata. Only in-frame clones appear in the TCRdb table, and some are missing; sequencing was by immunoSEQ multiplex PCR. This sample has tens of thousands of clones, with roughly 60% found just once. This material consisted of CD8+ T cells sorted from blood, taken at week 0. The source of these receptors is a human donor with alopecia areata. CDR3s include the opening cysteine and the closing phenylalanine or tryptophan. The D gene is left open where the match is weak. The listing skips clone size in some rows; elsewhere it reads once, few, many or a size class.

j_call	clone_size	d_call	v_call	cdr3_aa	cdr3_nt
TRBJ2-7	-	-	TRBV27	CASSFQYF	TGTGCCAGCAGTTTTCAATACTTC
TRBJ2-7	-	-	TRBV4-2	CASSQDTYEQYF	TGTGCCAGCAGCCAAGACACCTACGAGCAGTACTTC
TRBJ2-5	-	TRBD2	TRBV25-1	CASSPSSGLAGDQETQYF	TGTGCCAGCAGTCCCTCTTCGGGCCTAGCGGGGGACCAAGAGACCCAGTACTTC
TRBJ2-1	-	-	TRBV19	CASSIGGLVYEQFF	TGTGCCAGTAGTATAGGGGGCCTAGTATATGAGCAGTTCTTC
TRBJ2-5	-	-	TRBV5-4	CASSLVPAAETQYF	TGTGCCAGCAGCTTGGTCCCCGCTGCGGAGACCCAGTACTTC
TRBJ2-5	once	-	TRBV25-1	CASSVRGQETQYF	TGTGCCAGCAGTGTCAGGGGCCAAGAGACCCAGTACTTC
TRBJ2-7	-	TRBD1	TRBV7-9	CASSFSDRGAYEQYF	TGTGCCAGCAGCTTTTCGGACAGGGGGGCCTACGAGCAGTACTTC
TRBJ2-1	-	TRBD1	TRBV5-6	CASSPTGYEQFF	TGTGCCAGCAGCCCGACAGGGTATGAGCAGTTCTTC
TRBJ2-1	-	TRBD1	TRBV29-1	CSVDGDRVVDEQFF	TGCAGCGTTGACGGTGACAGGGTAGTCGATGAGCAGTTCTTC
TRBJ1-2	few	TRBD1	TRBV29-1	CSVSQGASNYGYTF	TGCAGCGTTTCACAGGGGGCCTCTAACTATGGCTACACCTTC
TRBJ2-7	few	TRBD2	TRBV27	CASSLFGGSGYEQYF	TGTGCCAGCAGTTTATTTGGCGGGAGTGGCTACGAGCAGTACTTC
TRBJ1-1	-	TRBD1	TRBV25-1	CASSDPTGDTEAFF	TGTGCCAGCAGTGATCCCACAGGGGACACTGAAGCTTTCTTT
TRBJ1-1	-	-	TRBV6-5	CASSWYLGGSTEAFF	TGTGCCAGCAGTTGGTATCTCGGGGGCAGCACTGAAGCTTTCTTT
TRBJ2-3	-	-	TRBV5-1	CASSLASVRTDTQYF	TGCGCCAGCAGCTTGGCTAGCGTGCGCACAGATACGCAGTATTTT
TRBJ2-2	few	-	TRBV5-1	CASMNRVINVPGELFF	TGCGCCAGCATGAACAGGGTGATTAATGTTCCCGGGGAGCTGTTTTTT
TRBJ1-2	-	TRBD1	TRBV29-1	CSGQGAYGYTF	TGCAGCGGACAGGGGGCCTATGGCTACACCTTC
TRBJ2-1	once	TRBD1	TRBV27	CASSSGQGLGNEQFF	TGTGCCAGCAGTTCGGGACAGGGATTGGGCAATGAGCAGTTCTTC
TRBJ2-3	few	-	TRBV29-1	CSVPERGDSPTDTQYF	TGCAGCGTTCCGGAGAGGGGGGACTCGCCCACAGATACGCAGTATTTT
TRBJ2-3	few	TRBD2	TRBV9	CASSESSGTSGGAFNPDTQYF	TGTGCCAGCAGCGAATCATCCGGGACTAGCGGGGGGGCCTTCAACCCAGATACGCAGTATTTT
TRBJ1-1	-	-	TRBV27	CASSTLQGLETEAFF	TGTGCCAGCAGTACCTTGCAGGGTCTGGAGACTGAAGCTTTCTTT
TRBJ2-3	once	-	TRBV15	CATEDPGNTDTQYF	TGTGCCACCGAGGATCCGGGGAACACAGATACGCAGTATTTT
TRBJ2-7	few	-	TRBV29-1	CSVEDTKGYEQYF	TGCAGCGTTGAAGATACGAAGGGGTACGAGCAGTACTTC
TRBJ2-3	-	TRBD2	TRBV4-1	CASSPSGGITDTQYF	TGCGCCAGCAGCCCCAGCGGGGGGATTACAGATACGCAGTATTTT
TRBJ1-1	-	-	TRBV23-1	CASLGGPRNTEAFF	TGCGCCAGCCTTGGGGGGCCCCGGAACACTGAAGCTTTCTTT
TRBJ2-7	-	-	TRBV5-6	CASSLRSAGRSYEQYF	TGTGCCAGCAGCTTGAGGTCGGCGGGGAGATCCTACGAGCAGTACTTC
TRBJ2-7	-	TRBD2	TRBV5-4	CASSGGTSGSYEQYF	TGTGCCAGCAGCGGGGGGACTAGCGGGAGCTACGAGCAGTACTTC
TRBJ1-1	many	-	TRBV6-4	CASSEIPNTEAFF	TGTGCCAGCAGTGAGATACCGAACACTGAAGCTTTCTTT
TRBJ2-2	-	-	TRBV27	CASSLGALGMNTGELFF	TGTGCCAGCAGTCTGGGGGCCTTGGGAATGAACACCGGGGAGCTGTTTTTT
TRBJ1-2	-	TRBD1	TRBV7-9	CASNLQGAHGYTF	TGTGCCAGCAACCTACAGGGGGCCCATGGCTACACCTTC
TRBJ2-5	-	TRBD2	TRBV5-1	CASGTGTSGGARQETQYF	TGCGCCAGTGGAACCGGGACTAGCGGGGGGGCTCGGCAAGAGACCCAGTACTTC
TRBJ2-7	few	-	TRBV5-1	CASSLGQGSHEQYF	TGCGCCAGCAGCTTGGGCCAGGGTTCCCACGAGCAGTACTTC
TRBJ2-7	few	-	TRBV4-3	CASSQDVGLGNYEQYF	TGCGCCAGCAGCCAAGATGTAGGCCTAGGGAACTACGAGCAGTACTTC
TRBJ2-3	-	-	TRBV27	CASSLGTDTQYF	TGTGCCAGCAGTTTAGGCACAGATACGCAGTATTTT
TRBJ2-7	-	TRBD1	TRBV5-1	CASSLGQGAAYEQYF	TGCGCCAGCAGCTTGGGCCAGGGGGCCGCCTACGAGCAGTACTTC
TRBJ1-1	-	TRBD1	TRBV6-1	CASSDPTRDREAFF	TGTGCCAGCAGTGATCCGACCCGGGACAGGGAAGCTTTCTTT
TRBJ2-2	-	-	TRBV4-1	CASSPYVGGELFF	TGCGCCAGCAGCCCTTATGTGGGCGGGGAGCTGTTTTTT
TRBJ1-1	-	-	TRBV4-2	CASSQAAGSRTEAFF	TGTGCCAGCAGCCAAGCTGCAGGCTCGAGGACTGAAGCTTTCTTT
TRBJ2-6	-	-	TRBV5-1	CASSPGDGANVLTF	TGCGCCAGCTCTCCTGGGGACGGGGCCAACGTCCTGACTTTC
TRBJ1-1	-	-	TRBV5-1	CASSLYPTGQREAFF	TGCGCCAGCAGCCTCTATCCCACCGGACAGCGAGAAGCTTTCTTT
TRBJ2-2	-	-	TRBV29-1	CSVEGNRRGGELFF	TGCAGCGTTGAAGGGAACAGGAGAGGCGGGGAGCTGTTTTTT
TRBJ2-4	-	TRBD2	TRBV4-2	CASSQGTSGGISKNIQYF	TGTGCCAGCAGCCAGGGGACTAGCGGGGGGATTTCCAAAAACATTCAGTACTTC
TRBJ1-4	-	-	TRBV19	CASSPSPGLEVDEKLFF	TGTGCCAGTAGTCCCTCGCCGGGACTGGAGGTGGATGAAAAACTGTTTTTT
TRBJ2-1	-	TRBD2	TRBV27	CASSFSLAADEQFF	TGTGCCAGCAGTTTCTCGCTAGCGGCGGATGAGCAGTTCTTC
TRBJ1-1	few	-	TRBV19	CASSVTGTNTEAFF	TGTGCCAGTAGTGTGACAGGCACGAACACTGAAGCTTTCTTT
TRBJ2-1	many	TRBD2	TRBV6-4	CASSSLAESSYNEQFF	TGTGCCAGCAGTTCTCTAGCGGAGAGCTCCTACAATGAGCAGTTCTTC
TRBJ2-1	-	TRBD2	TRBV30	CAWSIAGGPSEQFF	TGTGCCTGGAGTATCGCGGGAGGGCCTAGTGAGCAGTTCTTC
TRBJ2-7	-	TRBD2	TRBV9	CASSVGGGDNEQYF	TGTGCCAGCAGCGTTGGGGGAGGGGATAACGAGCAGTACTTC
TRBJ1-5	-	-	TRBV30	CAWGVGQPQHF	TGTGCCTGGGGGGTCGGCCAGCCCCAGCATTTT
TRBJ2-1	-	-	TRBV19	CASIGSRNEQFF	TGTGCCAGCATCGGTAGTCGCAATGAGCAGTTCTTC
TRBJ1-2	once	-	TRBV4-3	CASSQSHARQGTYGYTF	TGCGCCAGCAGCCAGAGTCACGCCCGGCAGGGGACCTATGGCTACACCTTC
TRBJ2-7	-	-	TRBV4-1	CASSQDGLALGEQYF	TGCGCCAGCAGCCAAGATGGGCTAGCTTTGGGCGAGCAGTACTTC
TRBJ2-7	-	TRBD1	TRBV29-1	CSVEGQDSYEQYF	TGCAGCGTTGAGGGACAGGACTCCTACGAGCAGTACTTC
TRBJ2-7	few	-	TRBV28	CASRKTGYYEQYF	TGTGCCAGCAGAAAGACGGGATACTACGAGCAGTACTTC
TRBJ1-1	-	-	TRBV7-6	CASSLALSRVTEAFF	TGTGCCAGCAGCTTAGCGCTCAGCAGGGTAACTGAAGCTTTCTTT
TRBJ1-1	-	-	TRBV27	CASSLGGMNTEAFF	TGTGCCAGCAGTCTCGGCGGGATGAACACTGAAGCTTTCTTT
TRBJ2-7	-	TRBD1	TRBV9	CASSGGTGSEQYF	TGTGCCAGCAGCGGCGGGACAGGGAGCGAGCAGTACTTC
TRBJ2-3	few	TRBD2	TRBV4-3	CASSQDNNGGADTQYF	TGCGCCAGCAGCCAAGATAACAACGGGGGGGCAGATACGCAGTATTTT
TRBJ1-4	-	-	TRBV6-6	CASTEDKPTNEKLFF	TGTGCCAGCACTGAGGACAAACCAACTAATGAAAAACTGTTTTTT
TRBJ2-6	once	-	TRBV29-1	CSVFGSGANVLTF	TGCAGCGTTTTCGGCTCTGGGGCCAACGTCCTGACTTTC
TRBJ1-2	few	-	TRBV29-1	CSVQHYGYTF	TGCAGCGTACAGCACTATGGCTACACCTTC